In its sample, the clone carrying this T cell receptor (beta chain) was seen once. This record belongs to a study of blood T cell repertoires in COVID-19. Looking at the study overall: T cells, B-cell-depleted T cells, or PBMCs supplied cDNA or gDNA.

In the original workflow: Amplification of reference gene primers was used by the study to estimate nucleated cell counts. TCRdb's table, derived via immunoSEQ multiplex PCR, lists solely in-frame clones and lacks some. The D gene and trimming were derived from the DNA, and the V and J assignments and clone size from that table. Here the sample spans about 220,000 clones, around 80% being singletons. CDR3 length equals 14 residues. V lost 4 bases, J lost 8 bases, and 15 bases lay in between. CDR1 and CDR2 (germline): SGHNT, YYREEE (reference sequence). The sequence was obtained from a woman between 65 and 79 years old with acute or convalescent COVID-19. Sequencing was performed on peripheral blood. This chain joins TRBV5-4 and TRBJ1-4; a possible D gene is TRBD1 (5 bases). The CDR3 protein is CASSQGDYDEKLFF. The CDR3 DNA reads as TGTGCCAGCAGCCAAGGGGACTATGACGAAAAACTGTTTTTT.